The 2 T cell receptor beta chains below all came from one sample that was sequenced in a study of molecular identifiers for immune sequencing clone quantification. TCRdb processed the PCR reads anew with MiXCR; each CDR3 protein has one entry. The sample contains 65,000 or so distinct CDR3 sequences, less than 20% of which appear only once. The sequenced sample consisted of naive CD8+ T cells from blood, with Jurkat cell RNA spiked in. Noted subset: FACS-sorted CD8+CD4-CCR7+CD45RA+ naive T cells. The receptor source for this set is a human donor in good health. Some libraries in this study had Jurkat cell RNA spiked in.

There are a few counts of this clonotype. The chain combines TRBV12-3 or TRBV12-4 with TRBJ1-1; D is uncertain. The CDR3 loop spans 14 amino acids. V was pared by 4 bases and J by 4 bases, with 13 bases between. The DNA of the CDR3 is TGTGCCAGCAGTTATACTTCGGCGGGCACTGAAGCTTTCTTT. Translating gives CASSYTSAGTEAFF.

This clonotype was recorded at least ten times. A much larger clone sits a single nucleotide away, making a read error possible. This likely comes from a read error, as the CDR3 has no conserved phenylalanine or tryptophan at its end. The V call is TRBV4-1, the J call TRBJ2-3; no definite D call. The germline V gene encodes CDR1 MGHRA and CDR2 YSYEKL. This CDR3 has 12 residues. V lost 5 bases and J lost 6, with 9 bases in between. The CDR3 region is CASSYMSDTQYL. In nucleotides, the CDR3 is TGCGCCAGCAGCTATATGTCGGATACGCAGTATCTT.